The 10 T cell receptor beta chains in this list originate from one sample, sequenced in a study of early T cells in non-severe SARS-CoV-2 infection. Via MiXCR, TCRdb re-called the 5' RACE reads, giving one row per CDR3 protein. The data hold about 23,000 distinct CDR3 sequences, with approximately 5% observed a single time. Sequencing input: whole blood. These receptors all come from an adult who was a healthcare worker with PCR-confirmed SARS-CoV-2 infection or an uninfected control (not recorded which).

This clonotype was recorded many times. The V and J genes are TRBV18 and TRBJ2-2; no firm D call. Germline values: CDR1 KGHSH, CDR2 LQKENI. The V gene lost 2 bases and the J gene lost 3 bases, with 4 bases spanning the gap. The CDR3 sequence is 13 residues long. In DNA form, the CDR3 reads TGTGCCAGCTCACCAGGGGACACCGGGGAGCTGTTTTTT. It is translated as CASSPGDTGELFF.

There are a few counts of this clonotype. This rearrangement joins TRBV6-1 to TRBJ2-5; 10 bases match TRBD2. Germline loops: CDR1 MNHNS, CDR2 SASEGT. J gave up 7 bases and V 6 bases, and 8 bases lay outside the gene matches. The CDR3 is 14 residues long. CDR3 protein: CASSPSGGTGTQYF. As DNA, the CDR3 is TGTGCCAGCAGCCCTAGCGGGGGAACCGGGACCCAGTACTTC.

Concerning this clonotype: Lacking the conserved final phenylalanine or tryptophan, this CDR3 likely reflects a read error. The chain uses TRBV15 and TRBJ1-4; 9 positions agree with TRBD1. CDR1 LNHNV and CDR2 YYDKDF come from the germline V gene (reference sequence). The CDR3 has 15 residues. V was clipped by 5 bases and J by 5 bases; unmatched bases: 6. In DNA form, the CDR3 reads TGTGCCACCAGCGGCTCCGGGACAGGGAATGAAAAACTGTTTTTA. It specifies CATSGSGTGNEKLFL.

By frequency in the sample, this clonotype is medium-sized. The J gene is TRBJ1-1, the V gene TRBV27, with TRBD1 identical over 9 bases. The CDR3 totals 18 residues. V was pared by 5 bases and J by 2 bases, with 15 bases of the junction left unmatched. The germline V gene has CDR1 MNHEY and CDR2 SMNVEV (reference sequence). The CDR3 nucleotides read TGTGCCAGCAGTGAAGGGGACAGGGCGAAACTTTTAAACACTGAAGCTTTCTTT. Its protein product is CASSEGDRAKLLNTEAFF.

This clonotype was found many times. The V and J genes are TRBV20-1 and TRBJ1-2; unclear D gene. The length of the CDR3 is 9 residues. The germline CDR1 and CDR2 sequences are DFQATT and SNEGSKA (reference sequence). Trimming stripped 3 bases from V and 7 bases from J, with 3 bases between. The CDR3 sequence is CSASSGYTF. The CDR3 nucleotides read TGCAGTGCTAGTTCTGGCTACACCTTC.

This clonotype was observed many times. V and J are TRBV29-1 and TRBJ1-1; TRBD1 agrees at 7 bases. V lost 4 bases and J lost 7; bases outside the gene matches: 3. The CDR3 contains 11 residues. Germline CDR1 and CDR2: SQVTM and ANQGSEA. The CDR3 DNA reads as TGCAGCGTTGGGACAGGACTTGAAGCTTTCTTT. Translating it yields CSVGTGLEAFF.

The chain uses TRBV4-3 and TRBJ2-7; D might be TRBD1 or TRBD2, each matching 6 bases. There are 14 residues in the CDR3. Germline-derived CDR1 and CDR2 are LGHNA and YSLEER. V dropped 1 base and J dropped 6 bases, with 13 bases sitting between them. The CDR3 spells CASSQGRGSSEQYF. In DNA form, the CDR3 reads TGCGCCAGCAGCCAAGGGAGGGGGAGTAGCGAGCAGTACTTC.

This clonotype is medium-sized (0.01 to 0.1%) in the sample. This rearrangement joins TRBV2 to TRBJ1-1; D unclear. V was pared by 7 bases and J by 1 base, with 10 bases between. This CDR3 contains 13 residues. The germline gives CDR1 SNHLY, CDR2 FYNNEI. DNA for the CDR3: TGTGCCAGCATCCTTTGGGGGAACACTGAAGCTTTCTTT. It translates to CASILWGNTEAFF. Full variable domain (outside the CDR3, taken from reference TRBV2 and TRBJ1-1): EPEVTQTPSHQVTQMGQEVILRCVPISNHLYFYWYRQILGQKVEFLVSFYNNEISEKSEIFDDQFSVERPDGSNFTLKIRSTKLEDSAMYFCASILWGNTEAFFGQGTRLTVV.

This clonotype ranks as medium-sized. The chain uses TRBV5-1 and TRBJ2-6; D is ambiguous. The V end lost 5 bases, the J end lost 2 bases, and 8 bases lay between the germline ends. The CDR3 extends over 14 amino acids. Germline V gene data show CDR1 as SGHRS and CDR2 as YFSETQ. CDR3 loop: CASSEETGANVLTF. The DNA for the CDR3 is TGCGCCAGCAGTGAGGAGACTGGGGCCAACGTCCTGACTTTC.

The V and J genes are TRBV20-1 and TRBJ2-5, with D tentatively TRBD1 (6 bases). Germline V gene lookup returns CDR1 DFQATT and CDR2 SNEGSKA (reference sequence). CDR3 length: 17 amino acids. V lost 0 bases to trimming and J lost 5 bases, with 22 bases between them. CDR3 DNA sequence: TGCAGTGCTAGAGATCTAGGGCCAGGGGAAGTCTTCGAGACCCAGTACTTC. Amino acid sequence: CSARDLGPGEVFETQYF.